A selection of T cell receptor beta chains follows, all from one sample in a study of response to subunit inactivated influenza vaccine. TCRdb re-called the RT-PCR reads through MiXCR, storing one row per CDR3 protein. The sample consists of 400,000 to 550,000 distinct CDR3 sequences, 25% of them appearing once. The sequenced sample was CD4+ T cells sorted from PBMCs, obtained about 5 days after vaccination. These receptor sequences come from a man over 45 who received an inactivated influenza vaccine. The CDR3 runs from the conserved cysteine through the conserved F or W. Fields, in order: clone size, V gene, D gene, J gene, CDR3 protein, CDR3 DNA. The D gene is left open where the match is weak. Size is stated for part of the rows, as once, few or many counts, or as a class when the clone is expanded.

size: many; V: TRBV18; D: TRBD1; J: TRBJ2-2; CDR3: CASSRRTGDTGELFF; DNA: TGTGCCAGCTCGCGTCGGACAGGGGACACCGGGGAGCTGTTTTTT
size: .; V: TRBV12-3/TRBV12-4; D: .; J: TRBJ1-6; CDR3: CASSFLPESPLHF; DNA: TGTGCCAGCAGTTTCTTGCCCGAGTCACCCCTCCACTTT
size: .; V: TRBV6-2/TRBV6-3; D: .; J: TRBJ2-1; CDR3: CASSSLAEWYNEQFF; DNA: TGTGCCAGCAGTTCTCTAGCTGAGTGGTACAATGAGCAGTTCTTC
size: .; V: TRBV10-2; D: TRBD2; J: TRBJ2-5; CDR3: CASSEVWLAGGRETQYF; DNA: TGCGCCAGCAGTGAGGTCTGGCTAGCGGGGGGTAGGGAGACCCAGTACTTC
size: few; V: TRBV7-3; D: .; J: TRBJ2-3; CDR3: CASSPGVPRDTQYF; DNA: TGTGCCAGCAGCCCGGGTGTCCCGCGTGATACGCAGTATTTT
size: .; V: TRBV5-1; D: TRBD2; J: TRBJ2-7; CDR3: CASSDGRPYEQYF; DNA: TGCGCCAGCTCAGACGGGAGGCCCTACGAGCAGTACTTC
size: few; V: TRBV5-1; D: TRBD1; J: TRBJ2-5; CDR3: CASSLTTGEETQYF; DNA: TGCGCCAGCAGCTTGACTACAGGGGAAGAGACCCAGTACTTC
size: few; V: TRBV5-1; D: TRBD1; J: TRBJ2-3; CDR3: CASRDRGRSTDTQYF; DNA: TGCGCCAGTCGGGACAGGGGGCGATCCACAGATACGCAGTATTTT
size: few; V: TRBV20-1; D: TRBD2; J: TRBJ2-3; CDR3: CSADPGTSGASTDTQYF; DNA: TGCAGTGCTGATCCGGGGACTAGCGGGGCTAGCACAGATACGCAGTATTTT
size: many; V: TRBV4-2; D: .; J: TRBJ2-1; CDR3: CASSRTGEQQFF; DNA: TGTGCCAGCAGCCGGACCGGGGAGCAGCAGTTCTTC
size: few; V: TRBV6-2/TRBV6-3; D: .; J: TRBJ2-3; CDR3: CASSYSVFPGVRFTDTQYF; DNA: TGTGCCAGCAGTTACTCGGTGTTTCCCGGGGTACGCTTCACAGATACGCAGTATTTT
size: few; V: TRBV7-9; D: .; J: TRBJ2-1; CDR3: CASSGDRGNEQFF; DNA: TGTGCCAGCAGCGGGGACCGGGGCAATGAGCAGTTCTTC
size: few; V: TRBV11-2; D: .; J: TRBJ2-1; CDR3: CASSTLQGDEQFF; DNA: TGTGCCAGCAGCACCCTACAGGGCGATGAGCAGTTCTTC
size: few; V: TRBV20-1; D: .; J: TRBJ2-1; CDR3: CSAREGPAYYNEQFF; DNA: TGCAGTGCTAGAGAGGGGCCGGCCTATTACAATGAGCAGTTCTTC
size: .; V: TRBV20-1; D: TRBD2; J: TRBJ2-1; CDR3: CSGQGSGRAHEQFF; DNA: TGCAGTGGACAGGGAAGCGGGAGGGCTCATGAGCAGTTCTTC
size: few; V: TRBV30; D: .; J: TRBJ1-5; CDR3: CAWSVTVNQPQHF; DNA: TGTGCCTGGAGTGTGACGGTTAATCAGCCCCAGCATTTT
size: .; V: TRBV4-2; D: .; J: TRBJ2-7; CDR3: CASSQDIGSFYEQYF; DNA: TGTGCCAGCAGCCAAGATATTGGGAGTTTCTACGAGCAGTACTTC
size: many; V: TRBV5-1; D: TRBD1; J: TRBJ1-2; CDR3: CASSKDRGLGYTF; DNA: TGCGCCAGCAGCAAGGACAGGGGGCTTGGCTACACCTTC
size: few; V: TRBV7-2; D: TRBD2; J: TRBJ2-3; CDR3: CASSLALAGTDTQYF; DNA: TGTGCCAGCAGCTTAGCTCTAGCGGGCACAGATACGCAGTATTTT
size: .; V: TRBV7-2; D: .; J: TRBJ2-5; CDR3: CASSLRAGGAETQYF; DNA: TGTGCCAGCAGCCTGCGAGCGGGTGGGGCAGAGACCCAGTACTTC
size: .; V: TRBV5-1; D: .; J: TRBJ1-1; CDR3: CASSLAGKINTEAFF; DNA: TGCGCCAGCAGCTTGGCTGGGAAGATAAACACTGAAGCTTTCTTT
size: .; V: TRBV15; D: .; J: TRBJ2-3; CDR3: CATSLGHGAVFSTDTQYF; DNA: TGTGCCACCAGCCTTGGGCACGGAGCTGTGTTTAGCACAGATACGCAGTATTTT
size: .; V: TRBV2; D: TRBD1; J: TRBJ1-2; CDR3: CASSRTGAGYTF; DNA: TGTGCCAGCAGCCGGACAGGGGCTGGCTACACCTTC
size: few; V: TRBV10-3; D: .; J: TRBJ2-6; CDR3: CAISGRSSGANVLTF; DNA: TGTGCCATCAGTGGCAGATCCTCTGGGGCCAACGTCCTGACTTTC
size: .; V: TRBV10-3; D: .; J: TRBJ2-5; CDR3: CAISETTLETQYF; DNA: TGTGCCATCAGTGAGACGACTCTAGAGACCCAGTACTTC
size: .; V: TRBV10-3; D: TRBD2; J: TRBJ2-3; CDR3: CAHSTSAGSADTQYF; DNA: TGTGCCCACTCGACTAGCGCGGGGTCGGCAGATACGCAGTATTTT
size: .; V: TRBV6-2/TRBV6-3; D: .; J: TRBJ2-7; CDR3: CASTDLPYEQYF; DNA: TGTGCCAGCACCGACCTACCCTACGAGCAGTACTTC
size: few; V: TRBV4-2; D: .; J: TRBJ1-1; CDR3: CASSQIFRRGTEAFF; DNA: TGTGCCAGCAGCCAGATTTTCCGCCGGGGCACTGAAGCTTTCTTT
size: .; V: TRBV4-3; D: TRBD1; J: TRBJ2-5; CDR3: CASSTDRGLRETQYF; DNA: TGCGCCAGCAGCACAGACAGGGGGCTGAGGGAGACCCAGTACTTC
size: .; V: TRBV5-1; D: .; J: TRBJ1-4; CDR3: CASSQGYNEKLFF; DNA: TGCGCCAGCAGTCAGGGGTATAATGAAAAACTGTTTTTT
size: few; V: TRBV7-2; D: TRBD1; J: TRBJ2-1; CDR3: CASSLGGTGGYNEQFF; DNA: TGTGCCAGCAGCTTAGGGGGGACAGGGGGCTACAATGAGCAGTTCTTC
size: .; V: TRBV27; D: .; J: TRBJ2-7; CDR3: CASSPLQGLYYEQYF; DNA: TGTGCCAGCAGCCCACTTCAGGGACTCTATTACGAGCAGTACTTC
size: few; V: TRBV12-3/TRBV12-4; D: TRBD1; J: TRBJ2-2; CDR3: CASSLGGTGGAGELFF; DNA: TGTGCCAGCAGTTTAGGGGGGACAGGGGGCGCCGGGGAGCTGTTTTTT
size: .; V: TRBV20-1; D: .; J: TRBJ2-5; CDR3: CSARGKEETQYF; DNA: TGCAGTGCTAGAGGGAAGGAGGAGACCCAGTACTTC
size: .; V: TRBV10-3; D: TRBD1; J: TRBJ2-5; CDR3: CAISRTTGTGETQYF; DNA: TGTGCCATCAGTAGAACGACAGGGACCGGAGAGACCCAGTACTTC
size: .; V: TRBV6-2/TRBV6-3; D: .; J: TRBJ2-1; CDR3: CASRRPRNNEQFF; DNA: TGTGCCAGCCGACGGCCGCGAAACAATGAGCAGTTCTTC
size: .; V: TRBV30; D: TRBD1; J: TRBJ1-2; CDR3: CAWSLTGGNYGYTF; DNA: TGTGCCTGGAGTTTAACAGGGGGGAACTATGGCTACACCTTC
size: .; V: TRBV7-7; D: .; J: TRBJ2-5; CDR3: CASSHGRAQETQYF; DNA: TGTGCTAGCAGCCACGGACGGGCCCAAGAGACCCAGTACTTC
size: .; V: TRBV24-1; D: TRBD2; J: TRBJ2-3; CDR3: CATSVLAGDPSTDTQYF; DNA: TGTGCCACCAGTGTCCTAGCGGGAGACCCTAGCACAGATACGCAGTATTTT
size: few; V: TRBV20-1; D: .; J: TRBJ2-3; CDR3: CSAVIATIPDTQYF; DNA: TGCAGTGCTGTTATCGCTACCATTCCGGATACGCAGTATTTT
size: .; V: TRBV7-3; D: .; J: TRBJ2-5; CDR3: CASSLKVHGAETQYF; DNA: TGTGCCAGCAGCTTAAAGGTACACGGGGCGGAGACCCAGTACTTC
size: few; V: TRBV4-3; D: .; J: TRBJ1-1; CDR3: CASSQQSRGGEAFF; DNA: TGCGCCAGCAGCCAACAATCTAGGGGAGGTGAAGCTTTCTTT
size: few; V: TRBV30; D: .; J: TRBJ2-1; CDR3: CAWSLGAQRNFLGKQFF; DNA: TGTGCCTGGAGCCTAGGGGCCCAGAGAAACTTCCTAGGGAAACAGTTCTTC
size: .; V: TRBV24-1; D: .; J: TRBJ2-1; CDR3: CATSERGPNFNEQFF; DNA: TGTGCCACCAGTGAAAGGGGACCCAACTTTAATGAGCAGTTCTTC
size: many; V: TRBV4-3; D: TRBD2; J: TRBJ2-3; CDR3: CASSQDLAGGADTQYF; DNA: TGCGCCAGCAGCCAAGATCTAGCGGGGGGGGCAGATACGCAGTATTTT
size: few; V: TRBV11-2; D: TRBD1; J: TRBJ1-1; CDR3: CASSAQGGNSEAFF; DNA: TGTGCCAGCAGCGCCCAGGGGGGGAACAGTGAAGCTTTCTTT
size: .; V: TRBV7-3; D: .; J: TRBJ2-2; CDR3: CASSLTSAGELFF; DNA: TGTGCCAGCAGCTTAACGTCGGCCGGGGAGCTGTTTTTT
size: few; V: TRBV25-1; D: .; J: TRBJ1-1; CDR3: CASSEYNPNTEAFF; DNA: TGTGCCAGCAGTGAATACAATCCGAACACTGAAGCTTTCTTT
size: many; V: TRBV12-3/TRBV12-4; D: TRBD2; J: TRBJ2-1; CDR3: CASSSLGGGYNEQFF; DNA: TGTGCCAGCAGTTCCCTGGGGGGGGGCTACAATGAGCAGTTCTTC
size: .; V: TRBV12-3/TRBV12-4; D: TRBD1; J: TRBJ1-2; CDR3: CASSLGRGTIDGYTF; DNA: TGTGCCAGCAGTTTAGGCAGGGGGACGATTGATGGCTACACCTTC
size: few; V: TRBV27; D: TRBD2; J: TRBJ2-5; CDR3: CASSLGSGSETQYF; DNA: TGTGCCAGCAGTTTAGGTAGCGGGAGTGAGACCCAGTACTTC
size: few; V: TRBV2; D: TRBD1; J: TRBJ1-4; CDR3: CASDRGLATNEKLFF; DNA: TGTGCCAGCGACAGGGGGCTTGCAACTAATGAAAAACTGTTTTTT
size: .; V: TRBV5-8; D: .; J: TRBJ2-3; CDR3: CASSAWGLTTPTDTQYF; DNA: TGTGCCAGCAGCGCTTGGGGACTCACGACTCCCACAGATACGCAGTATTTT
size: few; V: TRBV24-1; D: TRBD1; J: TRBJ2-4; CDR3: CATSERQGKGEGAKNIQYF; DNA: TGTGCCACCAGTGAAAGACAGGGGAAAGGAGAGGGAGCCAAAAACATTCAGTACTTC